The clone carrying this T cell receptor beta chain has only a few counts. Antigen specificity is unknown. The data derive from a study of T cell responses to AZD1222 COVID-19 vaccine. Study-wide points: The donor cohort was predominantly white British with a female majority, and clonal diversity may have been underestimated. Spike as a whole was targeted by vaccine-associated CD4 TCRs, dominant at 160-218 and 743-854.

Method: immunoSEQ multiplex PCR; TCRdb's copy keeps in-frame clones and lacks some. The profile shows about 140,000 clones, 85% to 95% of them singletons. The CDR3 sequence is 14 residues long. The V segment lost 2 bases and the J segment 2 bases; nucleotides outside the gene matches: 4. CDR1 is SGHTS, CDR2 YDEGEE, per germline. The material sequenced was peripheral blood, taken on day 0 of AZD1222 vaccination. The TCR sequence derives from an adult in good health. The V and J genes are TRBV5-8 and TRBJ2-7, with 7 bases matching TRBD1. The DNA for the CDR3 is TGTGCCAGCAGCTTTAGGGGGCTCGCCTACGAGCAGTACTTC. Translation gives CASSFRGLAYEQYF.